This T cell receptor (beta chain) was observed in a study of CD8+CD57+ T cells in acquired aplastic anemia. The template used for profiling TCR beta VDJ and CDR3 was genomic DNA. TCRdb re-called the reads with MiXCR, one entry per CDR3 protein. The table includes around 200,000 distinct CDR3 sequences, 55% to 65% detected once. Selection for sequencing was limited to patients who had shown CD8+CD57+ cell expansion by flow cytometry. Only a few counts were recorded for this clonotype. The CDR3 is made up of 13 amino acids. With 7 bases clipped from V and 5 bases from J, the junction kept 5 bases outside the gene matches. The germline V gene has CDR1 WNHNN and CDR2 SYGVQD (reference sequence).

Sample: sorted CD4+, CD8+, or CD8+CD57+ T cells (not recorded which) from PBMCs. This clonotype was obtained from a human donor with aplastic anemia. The J gene is TRBJ2-3, the V gene TRBV10-1; 8 nucleotides match TRBD1. The CDR3 sequence: CASKQGVGDTQYF. The CDR3 region has the DNA TGCGCCAGCAAACAGGGGGTGGGAGATACGCAGTATTTT.